The 20 T cell receptor beta chains presented below share a single source sample, sequenced in a study of T-cell reconstitution after alpha-beta-depleted transplantation in children. Unique molecular identifiers were built into the TCRbeta library. TCRdb fed the PCR reads into MiXCR, producing one record per CDR3 protein. The sample gives about 260,000 distinct CDR3 sequences, 8.2% of which show up once; 5% to 8% is in the top ten. The source material was PBMCs, mostly from graft donor cells, sampled 180 days after TCRalphabeta/CD19-depleted stem cell transplant. The receptors here all came from a male patient between 5 and 17 years old who had a stem cell transplant for acute lymphoblastic leukemia, so the T cells may come from the graft donor.

This clonotype was seen ten or more times. V is TRBV6-5 and J is TRBJ2-1; D unclear. Trimming stripped 2 bases from V and 8 bases from J, with 7 bases between. Looked up from germline, CDR1 is MNHEY and CDR2 is SVGAGI. The CDR3 has 12 amino acids. CDR3 DNA: TGTGCCAGCAGTTACGGTGGCTATGAGCAGTTCTTC. It specifies CASSYGGYEQFF.

The chain recombines TRBV19 with TRBJ2-1; D perhaps matches TRBD1 (7 bases). Between the trimmed V and J ends, which lost 10 bases and 1 base, there was a span of 14 bases. The CDR3 spans 14 residues. Germline loops: CDR1 LNHDA, CDR2 SQIVND (reference sequence). The CDR3 protein is CAIGGGLSYNEQFF. The CDR3 DNA follows: TGTGCCATAGGAGGGGGCTTATCCTACAATGAGCAGTTCTTC.

This clonotype showed up many times. This chain connects TRBV28 to TRBJ1-1; no firm D call. Trimming shortened V by 8 bases and J by 3 bases, and 13 bases separated the two germline ends. This CDR3 is built from 13 residues. The germline gives CDR1 MDHEN, CDR2 SYDVKM. The CDR3 DNA is TGTGCCAGCCTTGAGCTGCGGGACACTGAAGCTTTCTTT. It codes for CASLELRDTEAFF.

This clonotype was detected many times. V is TRBV7-2 and J is TRBJ2-7; D is uncertain. The CDR3 extends over 14 amino acids. V gave up 4 bases and J gave up 0 bases, with 10 bases separating them. Germline CDR1 is SGHTA and CDR2 is FQGNSA. CDR3 DNA: TGTGCCAGCAGCTCCTTTGGACCCTCCTACGAGCAGTACTTC. It yields the protein CASSSFGPSYEQYF.

This clonotype was picked up many times. V gene TRBV5-1 combines with J gene TRBJ2-7; D might be TRBD1 or TRBD2, each matching 6 bases. The germline V gene encodes CDR1 SGHRS and CDR2 YFSETQ. The CDR3 has 17 amino acids. V gave up 3 bases and J gave up 0 bases, with 19 bases separating them. CDR3 sequence reads: CASSWVGGLRSSYEQYF. The CDR3 DNA follows: TGCGCCAGCAGCTGGGTTGGGGGGCTGAGAAGCTCCTACGAGCAGTACTTC.

The sample holds many counts of this clonotype. The chain joins TRBV18 to TRBJ1-1; 8 bases agree with TRBD1. In germline, CDR1 is KGHSH, CDR2 LQKENI. This CDR3 spans 15 amino acids. Trimming took 3 bases from V and 0 from J; bases not matched to a gene: 3. CDR3 nucleotide sequence: TGTGCCAGCTCACCTGGGACAGGACTGAACACTGAAGCTTTCTTT. Encoded protein: CASSPGTGLNTEAFF.

This clonotype was seen repeatedly, ten times or more. The V and J genes are TRBV24-1 and TRBJ2-3; TRBD2 aligns across 13 bases. The V segment lost 3 bases and the J segment 3 bases; nucleotides outside the gene matches: 5. Per germline, CDR1 KGHDR and CDR2 SFDVKD. The CDR3 length is 17 residues. CDR3 sequence (DNA): TGTGCCACCAGTGATCCCGGACTAGCGGGAGCGACAGATACGCAGTATTTT. Translated: CATSDPGLAGATDTQYF.

This clonotype appeared many times. The V and J genes are TRBV4-1 and TRBJ2-7, with a tentative D call TRBD1 (6 bases). Germline assignment: CDR1 MGHRA and CDR2 YSYEKL. Trimming took 1 base from V and 4 from J, leaving 11 bases between them. The CDR3 sequence is 14 residues long. The CDR3 sequence: CASSQVGRGYEQYF. For the CDR3, the DNA is TGCGCCAGCAGCCAAGTAGGCAGGGGTTACGAGCAGTACTTC.

Many counts were recorded for this clonotype. The chain uses TRBV4-3 and TRBJ2-7; 9 positions match TRBD1. V was clipped by 0 bases and J by 5 bases; unmatched bases: 5. CDR3 length: 15 amino acids. The germline V gene has CDR1 LGHNA and CDR2 YSLEER. The CDR3 DNA is TGCGCCAGCAGCCAAGATGACAGGGGGGCGGACGAGCAGTACTTC. This codes for CASSQDDRGADEQYF.

In this sample, this clonotype turned up many times. The V call is TRBV5-1, the J call TRBJ2-2, with 8 bases that match TRBD1. The CDR3 runs 17 residues. Germline values: CDR1 SGHRS, CDR2 YFSETQ. The V gene end was trimmed by 0 bases and the J gene end by 1 base; junction bases not matched to a gene: 5. CDR3 loop: CASSLALGQGNTGELFF. The CDR3 DNA follows: TGCGCCAGCAGCTTGGCCCTCGGACAGGGGAACACCGGGGAGCTGTTTTTT.

There are many counts of this clonotype. The CDR3 nucleotides read TGTGCCAGCAGCTTGGGACAGGGACCTGGGGCCAACGTCCTGACTTTC. Translated, it gives CASSLGQGPGANVLTF. The gene calls are TRBV11-2 and TRBJ2-6; 9 bases match TRBD1. This CDR3 spans 16 amino acids. Germline trimming cut 3 bases from V and 2 bases from J; bases unmatched to any gene: 2. Germline V gene data show CDR1 as SGHAT and CDR2 as FQNNGV.

This clonotype has just a few counts. This chain uses TRBV5-4 with TRBJ2-1, with a possible D match to TRBD2 (7 bases). This CDR3 is 15 amino acids long. The V end lost 0 bases, the J end lost 7 bases, and 14 bases lay between the germline ends. Germline assignment: CDR1 SGHNT and CDR2 YYREEE (reference sequence). The CDR3 DNA is TGTGCCAGCAGCTTGGGAGGGGGGGAACGTAATGAGCAGTTCTTC. Protein sequence: CASSLGGGERNEQFF.

This clonotype appeared many times. The chain uses TRBV27 and TRBJ2-1, with 8 positions matching TRBD2. The ends lost 6 bases at V and 7 bases at J; junction bases unmatched: 8. The CDR3 loop spans 14 amino acids. CDR1 and CDR2 (germline): MNHEY, SMNVEV (reference sequence). CDR3 protein: CASRDISGANEQFF. CDR3 DNA: TGTGCCAGCAGGGATATTAGCGGGGCGAATGAGCAGTTCTTC.

Ten or more counts support this clonotype. The genes are TRBV19 and TRBJ2-7, with D hard to call. Germline CDR1 is LNHDA and CDR2 is SQIVND (reference sequence). Deletions cut 4 bases from V and 2 bases from J, with 12 bases between. The CDR3 runs to 14 residues. The CDR3 region is CASSTTTGPYEQYF. CDR3 bases: TGTGCCAGTAGTACCACCACTGGCCCCTACGAGCAGTACTTC.

CDR3 amino acids: CASSLATGIATNGYTF. In DNA form, the CDR3 reads TGCGCCAGCAGCTTGGCCACAGGGATCGCGACCAATGGCTACACCTTC. The chain employs TRBV5-1 and TRBJ1-2, with a possible D match to TRBD1 (6 bases). CDR3 size: 16 residues. Trimming removed 0 bases at V and 6 bases at J, with 18 bases between. Germline lookup yields CDR1 SGHRS and CDR2 YFSETQ.

This clonotype was counted ten times or more. The J gene is TRBJ1-6, the V gene TRBV5-5; the D is unclear. The CDR3 contains 15 residues. Trimming removed 0 bases at V and 5 bases at J, with 9 bases between. The germline V gene has CDR1 SGHKS and CDR2 YYEKEE (reference sequence). The CDR3 protein is CASSLESRDNSPLHF. In DNA form, the CDR3 reads TGTGCCAGCAGCTTGGAGTCGCGGGATAATTCACCCCTCCACTTT.

This clonotype was counted many times. As DNA, the CDR3 is TGTGCCAGCACCTTCTCGATGGGGACCCCTAACTATGGCTACACCTTC. Residues: CASTFSMGTPNYGYTF. This chain uses TRBV27 with TRBJ1-2; tentative D call: TRBD1 (5 bases). The germline gives CDR1 MNHEY, CDR2 SMNVEV (reference sequence). V was trimmed by 7 bases and J by 0 bases, leaving 18 bases between them. The CDR3 totals 16 residues.

This clonotype occurred many times. The V call is TRBV7-2, the J call TRBJ2-1, with D possibly being TRBD2 (5 bases). Trimming left V 1 base short and J 10 bases short, with 8 bases between. Germline-derived CDR1 and CDR2 are SGHTA and FQGNSA. The CDR3 runs 12 residues. CDR3 DNA sequence: TGTGCCAGCAGCTTAGGACTATTCGAGCAGTTCTTC. Protein sequence: CASSLGLFEQFF.

This clonotype has at least ten counts. The chain has TRBV18 and TRBJ2-7; possible D gene TRBD2, 5 bases. CDR3 length: 14 amino acids. V was pared by 4 bases and J by 2 bases, with 12 bases between. The germline CDR1 and CDR2 sequences are KGHSH and LQKENI. In nucleotides, the CDR3 is TGTGCCAGCTCACAGAGGCAGGAGGCCTACGAGCAGTACTTC. It specifies CASSQRQEAYEQYF.

This clonotype was observed many times. Here the CDR3 reads CASSFSGGLRQETQYF. In DNA, the CDR3 is TGTGCCAGCAGTTTCTCCGGAGGTTTAAGGCAAGAGACCCAGTACTTC. V and J are TRBV28 and TRBJ2-5; perhaps TRBD2 as D (5 bases). Germline CDR1 MDHEN, CDR2 SYDVKM. The V end lost 3 bases, the J end lost 2 bases, and 16 bases lay between the germline ends. The CDR3 loop spans 16 amino acids.